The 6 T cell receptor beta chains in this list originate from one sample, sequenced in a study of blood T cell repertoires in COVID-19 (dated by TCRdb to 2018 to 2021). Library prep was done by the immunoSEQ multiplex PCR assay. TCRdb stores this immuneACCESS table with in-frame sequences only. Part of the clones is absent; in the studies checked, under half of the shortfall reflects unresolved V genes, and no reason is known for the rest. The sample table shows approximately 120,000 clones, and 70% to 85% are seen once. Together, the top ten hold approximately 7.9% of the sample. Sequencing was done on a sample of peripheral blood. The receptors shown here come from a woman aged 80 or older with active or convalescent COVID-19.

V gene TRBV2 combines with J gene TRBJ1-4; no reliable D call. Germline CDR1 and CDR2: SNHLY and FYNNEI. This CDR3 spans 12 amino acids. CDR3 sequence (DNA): TGTGCGACGGGTGGGACTAATGAAAAACTGTTTTTT. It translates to CATGGTNEKLFF.

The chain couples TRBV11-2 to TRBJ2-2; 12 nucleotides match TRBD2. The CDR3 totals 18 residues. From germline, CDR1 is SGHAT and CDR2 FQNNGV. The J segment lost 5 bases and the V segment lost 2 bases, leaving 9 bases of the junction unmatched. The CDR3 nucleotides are TGTGCCAGCAGCTTACGGCTAGCGGGAGGGTTAAGAACCGGGGAGCTGTTTTTT. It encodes CASSLRLAGGLRTGELFF.

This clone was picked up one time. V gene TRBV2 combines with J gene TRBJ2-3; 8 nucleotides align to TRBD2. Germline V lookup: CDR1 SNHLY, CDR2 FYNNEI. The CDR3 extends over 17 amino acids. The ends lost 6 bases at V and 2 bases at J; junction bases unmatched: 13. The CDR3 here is CASRPTHRGRSTDTQYF. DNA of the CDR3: TGTGCCAGCAGACCAACCCACCGCGGGAGGTCCACAGATACGCAGTATTTT.

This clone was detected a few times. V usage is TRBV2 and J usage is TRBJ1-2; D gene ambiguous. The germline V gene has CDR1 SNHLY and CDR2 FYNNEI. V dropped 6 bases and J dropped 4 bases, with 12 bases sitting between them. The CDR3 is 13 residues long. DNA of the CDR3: TGTGCCAGCAGGAGAGGAGTTTTCTATGGCTACACCTTC. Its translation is CASRRGVFYGYTF.

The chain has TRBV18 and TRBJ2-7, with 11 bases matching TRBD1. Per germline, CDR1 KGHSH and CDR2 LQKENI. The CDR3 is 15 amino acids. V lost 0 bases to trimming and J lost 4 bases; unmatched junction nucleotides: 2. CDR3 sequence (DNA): TGTGCCAGCTCACCACCGAGGGACAGGGGGTACGAGCAGTACTTC. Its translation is CASSPPRDRGYEQYF. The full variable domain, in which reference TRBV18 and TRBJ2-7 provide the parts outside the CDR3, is NAGVMQNPRHLVRRRGQEARLRCSPMKGHSHVYWYRQLPEEGLKFMVYLQKENIIDESGMPKERFSAEFPKEGPSILRIQQVVRGDSAAYFCASSPPRDRGYEQYFGPGTRLTVT.

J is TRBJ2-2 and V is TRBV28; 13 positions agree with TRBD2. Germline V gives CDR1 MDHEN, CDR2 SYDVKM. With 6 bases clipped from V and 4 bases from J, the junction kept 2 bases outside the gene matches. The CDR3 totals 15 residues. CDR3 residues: CASRLAGGPTGELFF. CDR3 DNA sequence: TGTGCCAGCAGACTAGCGGGAGGGCCCACCGGGGAGCTGTTTTTT.